Presented here are 3 T cell receptor beta chains from one specimen sequenced in a study of CD8 T cells in Susac syndrome. An amount of RNA that ranged from roughly 0.5 to 1 ug was reverse transcribed with random hexamers. TCRdb called the immunoSEQ multiplex PCR reads again in MiXCR, with one record for every CDR3 protein. This sample yields tens of thousands of distinct CDR3 sequences, of which about 92% are seen a single time; 0.15% belongs to the top ten. The sample comprised CD4+ T cells from PBMCs. The source of these receptors is a human donor with Susac syndrome.

The V and J genes are TRBV4-3 and TRBJ2-1, with 8 bases identical to TRBD2. Germline CDR1 LGHNA, CDR2 YSLEER. The CDR3 is made up of 19 amino acids. Losses at the gene ends were 0 bases for V and 6 bases for J; bases not matched to a gene: 16. The DNA for the CDR3 is TGCGCCAGCAGCCAAGATAATAATGCCGGGGGGGGCCATAGCAATGAGCAGTTCTTC. Its protein product is CASSQDNNAGGGHSNEQFF.

This rearrangement joins TRBV6-6 to TRBJ1-1, with 7 bases lining up with TRBD1. The CDR3 is 14 residues long. The V gene's germline CDR1 is MNHNY and CDR2 SVGAGI (reference sequence). Trimming cost V 2 bases and J 6 bases; bases outside gene matches: 6. CDR3 sequence: CASSYGGGQAEAFF. The CDR3 DNA reads TGTGCCAGCAGTTACGGAGGGGGCCAGGCTGAAGCTTTCTTT.

The rearrangement uses TRBV18 and TRBJ1-1; D gene uncertain. Germline CDR1 and CDR2: KGHSH and LQKENI. V lost 1 base and J 3 bases, leaving 6 bases between the germline ends. CDR3 size: 13 residues. The CDR3 reads CASSPLRDTEAFF. CDR3 in DNA: TGTGCCAGCTCACCACTGAGGGACACTGAAGCTTTCTTT.